This T cell receptor (beta chain) was captured in a study of T cell responses to AZD1222 COVID-19 vaccine. Study-level information: Some second doses came at about 4 weeks and others at about 12 weeks; these were pooled.

The study, taken as a whole, reports: Most donors were white British and more were female, and clonal diversity was possibly underestimated. CD4 TCRs associated with vaccination spanned spike, dominating at 160-218 and 743-854. Rises in breadth and depth of Spike-specific TCRs came after two AZD1222 doses.

CDR3 length equals 14 residues. V was trimmed by 4 bases and J by 1 base, leaving 7 bases between them. CDR1 and CDR2 from the germline V gene are SNHLY and FYNNEI. Comment on this clone: Its specificity is unknown.

Repertoires were generated with immunoSEQ multiplex PCR, while TCRdb's copy carries only in-frame clones and drops some. The table lists tens of thousands of clones, about 90% of them singletons. The sequencing here drew on peripheral blood, taken on day 0 of AZD1222 vaccination. The V gene is TRBV2, the J gene TRBJ1-4; D gene unclear. This clonotype was obtained from an adult in good health. CDR3 loop: CASSGRGTNEKLFF. CDR3 in DNA: TGTGCCAGCAGTGGACGGGGAACTAATGAAAAACTGTTTTTT.